The source of this T cell receptor beta chain is a study of T-cell reconstitution after alpha-beta-depleted transplantation in children. Points from the study as a whole: The origin of alpha-beta T cells about two months after transplant was reportedly several hundred expanded graft clones.

This clonotype appeared a few times. Its antigen is unidentified. V dropped 1 base and J dropped 4 bases, with 11 bases sitting between them. Germline CDR1 LGHDT, CDR2 YNNKEL (reference sequence). The CDR3 loop spans 15 amino acids. The library targeted TCRbeta and was prepared with unique molecular identifiers. Using its own MiXCR run on the PCR reads, TCRdb lists one record per CDR3 protein. This sample yields about 980,000 distinct CDR3 sequences, of which under 30% are seen a single time; 25% to 35% belongs to the top ten. This material consisted of PBMCs, mostly from graft donor cells, taken 360 days after TCRalphabeta/CD19-depleted stem cell transplant. The chain has TRBV3-1 and TRBJ1-5; D not resolved. This receptor was taken from a boy less than two years old who had a stem cell transplant for SCID, so the T cells may come from the graft donor. The CDR3 sequence: CASSQGECRNQPQHF. CDR3 sequence (DNA): TGTGCCAGCAGCCAAGGAGAATGTCGGAATCAGCCCCAGCATTTT.